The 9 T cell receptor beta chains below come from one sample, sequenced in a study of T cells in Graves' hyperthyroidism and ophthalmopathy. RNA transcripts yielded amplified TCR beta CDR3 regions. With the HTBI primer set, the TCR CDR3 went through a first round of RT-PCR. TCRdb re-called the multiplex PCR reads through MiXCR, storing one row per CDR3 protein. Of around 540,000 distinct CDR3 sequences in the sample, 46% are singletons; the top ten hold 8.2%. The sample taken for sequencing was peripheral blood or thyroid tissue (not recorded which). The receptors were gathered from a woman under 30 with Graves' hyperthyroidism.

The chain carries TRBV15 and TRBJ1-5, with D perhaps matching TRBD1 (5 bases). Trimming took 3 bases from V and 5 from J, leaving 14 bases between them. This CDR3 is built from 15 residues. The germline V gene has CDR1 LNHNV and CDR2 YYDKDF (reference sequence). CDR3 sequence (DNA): TGTGCCACCAGCAGCCCCGGGCGGGGGGATCAGCCCCAGCATTTT. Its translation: CATSSPGRGDQPQHF.

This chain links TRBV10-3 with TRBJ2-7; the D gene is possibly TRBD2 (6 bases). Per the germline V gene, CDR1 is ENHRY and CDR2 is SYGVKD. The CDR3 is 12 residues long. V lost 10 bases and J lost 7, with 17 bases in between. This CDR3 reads CATWGPAGEQYF. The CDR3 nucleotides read TGTGCCACTTGGGGCCCCGCGGGGGAGCAGTACTTC.

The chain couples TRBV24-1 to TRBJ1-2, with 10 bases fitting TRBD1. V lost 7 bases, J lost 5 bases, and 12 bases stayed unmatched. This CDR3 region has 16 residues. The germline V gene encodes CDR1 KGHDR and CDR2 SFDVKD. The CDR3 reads CATSTGTGVFGYGYTF. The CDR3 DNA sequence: TGTGCCACCAGCACCGGGACAGGGGTCTTCGGTTATGGCTACACCTTC.

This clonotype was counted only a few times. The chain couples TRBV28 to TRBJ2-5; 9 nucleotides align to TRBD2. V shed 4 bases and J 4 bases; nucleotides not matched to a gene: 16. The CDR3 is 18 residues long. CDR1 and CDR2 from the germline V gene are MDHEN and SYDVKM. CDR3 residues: CASSYPLGLAGRRETQYF. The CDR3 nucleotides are TGTGCCAGCAGTTATCCCTTGGGTCTAGCGGGACGCAGAGAGACCCAGTACTTC.

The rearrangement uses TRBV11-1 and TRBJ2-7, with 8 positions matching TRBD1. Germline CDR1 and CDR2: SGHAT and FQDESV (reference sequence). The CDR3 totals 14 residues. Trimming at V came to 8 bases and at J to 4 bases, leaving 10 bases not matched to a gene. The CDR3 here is CASVVATGAYEQYF. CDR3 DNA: TGTGCCAGCGTTGTCGCGACAGGGGCATACGAGCAGTACTTC.

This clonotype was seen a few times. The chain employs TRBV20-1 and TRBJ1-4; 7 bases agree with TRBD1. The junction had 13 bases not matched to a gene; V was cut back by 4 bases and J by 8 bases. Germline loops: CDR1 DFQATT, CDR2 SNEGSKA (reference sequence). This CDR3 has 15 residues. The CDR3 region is CSATYRGQRSEKLFF. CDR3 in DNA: TGCAGTGCTACCTACAGGGGCCAACGGTCGGAAAAACTGTTTTTT.

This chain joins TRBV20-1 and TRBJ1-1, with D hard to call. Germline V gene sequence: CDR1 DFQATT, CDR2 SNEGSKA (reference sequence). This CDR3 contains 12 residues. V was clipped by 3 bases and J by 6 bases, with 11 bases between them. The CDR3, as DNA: TGCAGTGCTAGCCCTCAGGTTGCTGAAGCTTTCTTT. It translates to CSASPQVAEAFF.

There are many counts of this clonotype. CDR3 in amino acids: CASDEPGDQTQYF. In nucleotides, the CDR3 is TGTGCCAGCGATGAGCCGGGGGACCAGACCCAGTACTTC. The genes are TRBV2 and TRBJ2-5, with D possibly being TRBD2 (6 bases). The germline V gene has CDR1 SNHLY and CDR2 FYNNEI. The CDR3 is 13 residues long. With 8 bases removed from V and 6 bases from J, the gap between germline ends came to 16 bases.

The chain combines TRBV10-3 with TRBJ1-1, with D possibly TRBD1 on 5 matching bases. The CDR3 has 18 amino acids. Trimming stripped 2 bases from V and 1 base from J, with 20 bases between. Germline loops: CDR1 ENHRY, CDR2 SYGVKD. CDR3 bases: TGTGCCATCAGTGAGGCCCGGGACTCGGTGGGGAGGAACACTGAAGCTTTCTTT. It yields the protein CAISEARDSVGRNTEAFF.